This T cell receptor (beta chain) was recovered during a study of blood T cell repertoires in COVID-19 (dated by TCRdb to between 2020 and 2021). Regarding the study in general: Collaborator samples came from the United States, Italy and Spain and covered acute and convalescent phases of COVID-19. The material from the prospective study consisted of cDNA or gDNA derived from T cells, B-cell-depleted T cells, or PBMCs. Subjects who had been exposed to COVID-19, were actively infected with it, or had recovered from it provided the deeply sampled blood TCRbeta repertoires that made up the dataset. A freely available public database, intended as a resource for researchers studying the immune response to SARS-CoV-2, is where the repertoires were released. Samples came from the ongoing ImmuneRACE study (first 160 participants) plus 1,254 subjects from 6 global collaborators. The sample metadata nearly always contained a de-identified subject ID, COVID-19 status, age in years and sex. Where HLA class I and class II types were available, the types were taken from metadata supplied by the sample provider, not from assay-based typing. Findings and caveats that apply to the study as a whole: The amount of clinical and demographic metadata varied by source and participant and was provided uncurated.

V has 5 bases trimmed and J has 7 bases trimmed; junction bases matching no gene number 11. The CDR3 runs 16 amino acids, cysteine and phenylalanine included. Only CDR3 DNA remains: 48 bases, in frame from the first base. Taken from the germline V gene (reference sequence), the CDR1 and CDR2 loops are SEHNR and FQNEAQ. A note on this clone: Its cognate antigen has yet to be identified. No base quality values were provided; no much bigger clone lies one nucleotide off.

TCRbeta CDR3 regions were amplified from genomic DNA using the immunoSEQ Assay, a bias-controlled multiplex PCR. Per the original workflow: The number of nucleated cells in each sample was estimated from the amplification of reference gene primers within the assay. To quantify the absolute abundance of each unique TCRbeta CDR3 rearrangement, sequence reads were collapsed and filtered. For each sample, productive Simpson clonality was calculated by taking the square root of Simpson's diversity index across productive rearrangements. This is the immuneACCESS table as TCRdb keeps it, with only in-frame sequences that have V and J called. A part of the clones is gone; compared with another copy, unresolved V genes explain less than half, and the rest is unexplained. V and J calls plus clone size are reproduced from that table; the DNA served to infer D and trimming. Counted in this sample were about 320,000 clones; around 84% of them appeared once. Around 1.9% of the sample rests with the top ten.

Enrolling through a virtual design, the prospective study's participants ranged in age from roughly 18 to 95 years and lived across 24 United States geographic areas. In the prospective study, participants were assigned to cohorts based on the clinical history participants reported in a screening survey and a study questionnaire. Exposed participants had been in contact, within 2 weeks of entering the study, with a person who had a PCR-confirmed or clinician-diagnosed case of COVID-19. Each participant in the prospective study had whole blood, serum and a nasopharyngeal or oropharyngeal swab collected by mobile phlebotomists. Prospective study participants could optionally give additional blood draws and questionnaires over an approximately 2-month period. Blood samples from the prospective study were shipped frozen or at room temperature prior to DNA extraction.

The sequence is built from TRBV7-9 and TRBJ2-1; TRBD2 fits 10 bases in the junction. This receptor was obtained from a woman aged 25-40 years who had been exposed to COVID-19. The sample consisted of PBMCs or T cells enriched from blood (not recorded which). The CDR3 region has the sequence CASSPRAGGPSNEQFF. In nucleotides, the sequence is TGTGCCAGCAGCCCGCGAGCGGGAGGGCCTAGTAATGAGCAGTTCTTC. Beyond the CDR3, the reference TRBV7-9 and TRBJ2-1 genes provide the residues; the full variable domain reads: DTGVSQNPRHKITKRGQNVTFRCDPISEHNRLYWYRQTLGQGPEFLTYFQNEAQLEKSRLLSDRFSAERPKGSFSTLEIQRTEQGDSAMYLCASSPRAGGPSNEQFFGPGTRLTVL.